The 30 T cell receptor beta chains listed next were all sequenced from one sample in a study of control samples from healthy donors and cancer patients (TCRdb year 2020). Library generation was performed with the immunoSEQ multiplex PCR assay. The table was pulled from immuneACCESS by TCRdb, which kept in-frame rearrangements only. Such tables lose some clones; where checked, under half of the loss comes from unresolved V genes, and the rest has no known cause. This sample has some 100,000 clones in its table, and about 91% of those were observed once. The ten largest clones take up roughly 15% of the sample. Sequencing was done on a sample of blood. The receptors were gathered from a man aged 30-40 years in good health.

The DNA of the CDR3 is TGTGCCAGCAGTTTAACCCGGGCAGGGGGCGACTATGGCTACACCTTC. Encoded protein: CASSLTRAGGDYGYTF. V usage is TRBV28 and J usage is TRBJ1-2; 8 bases agree with TRBD1. J lost 3 bases, V lost 2 bases, and 8 bases had no gene match. CDR3 length equals 16 residues. Germline V lookup: CDR1 MDHEN, CDR2 SYDVKM.

V gene TRBV7-3 combines with J gene TRBJ2-5, with TRBD2 identical over 7 bases. V lost 5 bases and J lost 4; bases outside the gene matches: 7. This CDR3 has 14 residues. Looked up from germline, CDR1 is SGHTA and CDR2 is FQGTGA. Here the CDR3 DNA reads TGTGCCAGCAGCGTGGCGGGAGAAGCAGAGACCCAGTACTTC. Translated: CASSVAGEAETQYF.

The DNA of the CDR3 is TGTGCCAGCAGCCAAGACGGGTGGACAGGGAGAACCTACGAGCAGTACTTC. It codes for CASSQDGWTGRTYEQYF. V is TRBV14 and J is TRBJ2-7, with 8 bases fitting TRBD1. Germline CDR1 reads SGHDN; CDR2 reads FVKESK. The CDR3 length is 17 residues. J gave up 2 bases and V 0 bases, and 9 bases lay outside the gene matches.

The V gene is TRBV9, the J gene TRBJ2-3, with 11 bases aligning to TRBD2. The CDR3 has 16 residues. V trimming: 3 bases; J trimming: 4 bases; junction bases outside the gene matches: 7. Germline V gene lookup returns CDR1 SGDLS and CDR2 YYNGEE. CDR3 DNA: TGTGCCAGCAGCGACACTAGCGGGAGAGGACCAGATACGCAGTATTTT. It codes for CASSDTSGRGPDTQYF.

This clone appeared a single time. The CDR3 sequence: CASSSQGIITGANVLTF. The CDR3 region has the DNA TGTGCCAGCAGTTCACAGGGGATTATCACTGGGGCCAACGTCCTGACTTTC. The chain joins TRBV28 to TRBJ2-6; 7 nucleotides match TRBD1. In germline, CDR1 is MDHEN, CDR2 SYDVKM. J gave up 2 bases and V 4 bases, and 8 bases lay outside the gene matches. The CDR3 runs to 17 residues. The complete variable domain, with remaining parts taken from reference TRBV28 and TRBJ2-6, reads DVKVTQSSRYLVKRTGEKVFLECVQDMDHENMFWYRQDPGLGLRLIYFSYDVKMKEKGDIPEGYSVSREKKERFSLILESASTNQTSMYLCASSSQGIITGANVLTFGAGSRLTVL.

The rearrangement uses TRBV19 and TRBJ1-1; possibly TRBD1 for D (5 bases). With 3 bases removed from V and 4 bases from J, the gap between germline ends came to 6 bases. This CDR3 contains 12 residues. Per the germline V gene, CDR1 is LNHDA and CDR2 is SQIVND (reference sequence). In DNA, the CDR3 is TGTGCCAGTAGTATGAGGGGCACTGAAGCTTTCTTT. This encodes CASSMRGTEAFF.

The table lists this clone with a count of one. The chain employs TRBV7-2 and TRBJ2-2; no reliable D call. The CDR3 has 13 residues. Trimming took 7 bases from V and 7 from J, leaving 13 bases between them. The germline gives CDR1 SGHTA, CDR2 FQGNSA. CDR3: CASTYIGYGELFF. DNA for the CDR3: TGTGCCAGCACCTACATCGGGTACGGGGAGCTGTTTTTT.

CDR3 sequence reads: CASRSDRDIDEQFF. In DNA form, the CDR3 reads TGCGCCAGCAGATCGGACAGGGATATAGATGAGCAGTTCTTC. The J gene is TRBJ2-1, the V gene TRBV10-1; 8 positions match TRBD1. CDR3 length equals 14 residues. Trimming took 6 bases from V and 8 from J; bases not matched to a gene: 9. Germline V lookup: CDR1 WNHNN, CDR2 SYGVQD (reference sequence).

V is TRBV3-1 (or the pseudogene TRBV3-2) and J is TRBJ2-7; the D is unclear. The germline CDR1 and CDR2 sequences are LGHDT and YNNKEL (reference sequence). The CDR3 is made up of 12 amino acids. The V gene lost 2 bases and the J gene lost 2 bases, with 4 bases spanning the gap. The CDR3: CASSQTTYEQYF. The CDR3 DNA reads TGTGCCAGCAGCCAAACGACCTACGAGCAGTACTTC.

The chain combines TRBV19 with TRBJ1-5, with a tentative D call TRBD1 (6 bases). CDR1 LNHDA and CDR2 SQIVND come from the germline V gene (reference sequence). The CDR3 runs to 16 residues. The V gene lost 6 bases and the J gene lost 4 bases, with 19 bases spanning the gap. The CDR3 protein is CASSHRDKLKNQPQHF. The DNA of the CDR3 is TGTGCCAGTAGCCATAGGGACAAACTAAAAAATCAGCCCCAGCATTTT.

V is TRBV11-2 and J is TRBJ1-3, with TRBD1 as a possible D gene (6 bases). The CDR3 extends over 18 amino acids. Trimming took 4 bases from V and 2 from J, leaving 21 bases between them. CDR1 is SGHAT, CDR2 FQNNGV, per germline. CDR3 amino acids: CASSSPLVSQGAGNTIYF. DNA of the CDR3: TGTGCCAGCAGCTCCCCCCTTGTCTCACAGGGTGCTGGAAACACCATATATTTT.

This clone was observed a few times. This chain links TRBV19 with TRBJ2-6; perhaps D is TRBD1 or TRBD2 (5 bases each). This CDR3 contains 16 residues. The V end lost 7 bases, the J end lost 0 bases, and 13 bases lay between the germline ends. CDR1 is LNHDA and CDR2 is SQIVND in the germline V gene (reference sequence). The CDR3 is CASNRGAISGANVLTF. The CDR3 nucleotides read TGTGCCAGTAATCGGGGCGCAATCTCTGGGGCCAACGTCCTGACTTTC.

The chain uses TRBV30 and TRBJ1-1; 7 bases line up with TRBD1. This CDR3 is built from 13 residues. V dropped 6 bases and J dropped 1; count of bases not matched to a gene: 5. Germline CDR1 reads GTSNPN; CDR2 reads SVGIG (reference sequence). In nucleotides, the CDR3 is TGTGCCTGTCCGGACAGGAAGAACACTGAAGCTTTCTTT. It specifies CACPDRKNTEAFF.

The rearrangement links TRBV30 to TRBJ2-5, with TRBD2 matching over 9 bases. CDR1 and CDR2 (germline): GTSNPN, SVGIG (reference sequence). This CDR3 comprises 12 residues. Trimming at V came to 3 bases and at J to 11 bases, leaving 7 bases not matched to a gene. Here the CDR3 DNA reads TGTGCCTGGAGAGTGGCGGGAGGGCCTCAGTACTTC. Amino acids: CAWRVAGGPQYF.

The gene calls are TRBV6-4 and TRBJ2-3, with 10 bases that match TRBD2. Losses at the gene ends were 6 bases for V and 6 bases for J; bases not matched to a gene: 3. CDR3 length: 13 residues. The V gene's germline CDR1 is MRHNA and CDR2 SNTAGT. CDR3 region: CASRATSGDTQYF. CDR3 nucleotide sequence: TGTGCCAGCAGGGCGACTAGCGGGGATACGCAGTATTTT.

This chain uses TRBV9 with TRBJ1-4; D may be TRBD1 (6 bases). This CDR3 is built from 14 residues. CDR1 is SGDLS and CDR2 is YYNGEE in the germline V gene. Trimming took off 3 bases at V and 8 bases at J, with 14 bases between the two ends. Here the CDR3 DNA reads TGTGCCAGCAGCGCTTATGGGACACCCGAAAAACTGTTTTTT. Amino acid sequence: CASSAYGTPEKLFF.

This sequence joins TRBV29-1 and TRBJ2-3, with 8 bases fitting TRBD1. The germline V gene has CDR1 SQVTM and CDR2 ANQGSEA. V lost 3 bases and J lost 5; bases outside the gene matches: 7. This CDR3 has 14 residues. The CDR3 protein is CSVDRDRGLDTQYF. The CDR3 nucleotides are TGCAGCGTTGACCGAGACAGGGGTCTAGATACGCAGTATTTT.

The chain couples TRBV28 to TRBJ1-1, with unresolved D. This CDR3 spans 12 amino acids. Germline-derived CDR1 and CDR2 are MDHEN and SYDVKM. The CDR3 reads CAACMGYTEAFF. DNA of the CDR3: TGTGCGGCTTGCATGGGATACACTGAAGCTTTCTTT. The variable domain in full, with the rest retrieved from reference TRBV28 and TRBJ1-1, is DVKVTQSSRYLVKRTGEKVFLECVQDMDHENMFWYRQDPGLGLRLIYFSYDVKMKEKGDIPEGYSVSREKKERFSLILESASTNQTSMYLCAACMGYTEAFFGQGTRLTVV.

This chain uses TRBV28 with TRBJ2-1, with 11 nucleotides matching TRBD1. CDR3 length: 18 residues. The V and J ends lost 2 bases and 0 bases, in that order; junction bases with no gene match: 6. Germline V CDR1 and CDR2: MDHEN, SYDVKM. CDR3 in amino acids: CASSLPGQGVSSYNEQFF. The CDR3 DNA sequence: TGTGCCAGCAGTTTACCGGGACAGGGGGTGAGCTCCTACAATGAGCAGTTCTTC.

This clone was recorded a few times. The chain carries TRBV5-5 and TRBJ2-3; the match to TRBD1 covers 7 bases. The germline V gene has CDR1 SGHKS and CDR2 YYEKEE (reference sequence). The CDR3 sequence is 14 residues long. With 4 bases clipped from V and 0 bases from J, the junction kept 2 bases outside the gene matches. The CDR3 reads CASSATGSTDTQYF. The CDR3 DNA reads as TGTGCCAGCAGCGCGACAGGGAGCACAGATACGCAGTATTTT.

The chain is built from TRBV24-1 and TRBJ1-5, with a weak D call TRBD1 (5 bases). Germline V CDR1 and CDR2: KGHDR, SFDVKD. V was cut by 7 bases and J by 4 bases, with 16 bases left in between. The CDR3 runs 15 residues. The chain's CDR3 is CATRGAGGGNQPQHF. The CDR3 coding sequence is TGTGCCACCAGGGGAGCAGGCGGGGGGAATCAGCCCCAGCATTTT.

CDR3 nucleotides: TGTGCCAGCAGTGTTTCCGGGACTGAGTATGGCTACACCTTC. Translated: CASSVSGTEYGYTF. The rearrangement uses TRBV25-1 and TRBJ1-2; D is possibly TRBD1 (5 bases). V was trimmed by 4 bases and J by 5 bases, leaving 14 bases between them. This CDR3 region has 14 residues. Germline values: CDR1 MGHDK, CDR2 SYGVNS.

CDR3 amino acids: CASSLTGGESLGEKLFF. In DNA form, the CDR3 reads TGTGCCAGCAGCTTGACAGGGGGCGAATCACTGGGTGAAAAACTGTTTTTT. This chain joins TRBV9 and TRBJ1-4, with 10 bases fitting TRBD1. The germline V gene encodes CDR1 SGDLS and CDR2 YYNGEE. The CDR3 totals 17 residues. The trim removed 4 bases at V and 7 bases at J, leaving 13 bases unmatched.

This clone has just one count. DNA for the CDR3: TGTGCCAGCGGGGGGGATCCGAACGAGCAGTACTTC. Protein sequence: CASGGDPNEQYF. The chain carries TRBV27 and TRBJ2-7; 7 bases are a match to TRBD2. The germline CDR1 and CDR2 sequences are MNHEY and SMNVEV (reference sequence). This CDR3 is built from 12 residues. V shed 8 bases and J 5 bases; nucleotides not matched to a gene: 6.

The chain links TRBV7-2 to TRBJ1-3; 7 bases are a match to TRBD1. CDR1 and CDR2 (germline): SGHTA, FQGNSA. This CDR3 spans 14 amino acids. V gave up 5 bases and J gave up 3 bases; unmatched junction bases: 4. CDR3 sequence: CASSIRQGGNTIYF. The CDR3 DNA is TGTGCCAGCAGCATCCGACAGGGTGGAAACACCATATATTTT.

V is TRBV14 and J is TRBJ2-6; D gene uncertain. The CDR3 runs to 13 residues. The V end was cut by 4 bases, the J end by 6 bases, with 7 bases between. Germline V gene lookup returns CDR1 SGHDN and CDR2 FVKESK. CDR3 nucleotide sequence: TGTGCCAGCAGCCCCGCGACGGCCAACGTCCTGACTTTC. It translates to CASSPATANVLTF.

V is TRBV28 and J is TRBJ1-1, with TRBD1 matching 7 bases. Germline trimming cut 6 bases from V and 5 bases from J; bases unmatched to any gene: 9. This CDR3 has 14 residues. Per germline, CDR1 MDHEN and CDR2 SYDVKM. The CDR3 DNA follows: TGTGCCAGCAGCTCAGGGACAGCTACGACTGAAGCTTTCTTT. Translating gives CASSSGTATTEAFF.

This rearrangement joins TRBV5-1 to TRBJ2-5; D is unclear. Germline values: CDR1 SGHRS, CDR2 YFSETQ. CDR3 length: 14 amino acids. V dropped 1 base and J dropped 2 bases, with 9 bases sitting between them. The CDR3 reads CASSLRPDQETQYF. As DNA, the CDR3 is TGCGCCAGCAGCTTGCGTCCGGATCAAGAGACCCAGTACTTC.

The chain combines TRBV28 with TRBJ1-4, with D uncertain. Germline V lookup: CDR1 MDHEN, CDR2 SYDVKM. The CDR3 is 13 residues long. Trimming pared 10 bases from V and 5 bases from J, leaving 14 bases between. As DNA, the CDR3 is TGTGCCACCTACTCCGGGAACAATGAAAAACTGTTTTTT. It codes for CATYSGNNEKLFF.

The rearrangement uses TRBV6-6 and TRBJ1-1; possible D gene TRBD1, 5 bases. Trimming left V 10 bases short and J 4 bases short, with 16 bases between. The germline V gene has CDR1 MNHNY and CDR2 SVGAGI (reference sequence). CDR3 length: 13 amino acids. CDR3 in DNA: TGTGCCATCCACCGGGACGAGGGCACTGAAGCTTTCTTT. It codes for CAIHRDEGTEAFF.